The 7 T cell receptor beta chains given below trace back to one sample, sequenced in a study of blood T cell repertoires in COVID-19. Repertoires were generated with immunoSEQ multiplex PCR, while TCRdb's copy carries only in-frame clones and drops some. The profile shows about 150,000 clones, about 85% of them singletons. The sequenced sample was peripheral blood. The receptors come from a woman in her seventies with acute or convalescent COVID-19.

This chain joins TRBV14 and TRBJ1-2; D call uncertain. Germline CDR1 is SGHDN and CDR2 is FVKESK. With 4 bases removed from V and 8 bases from J, the gap between germline ends came to 17 bases. The CDR3 loop spans 14 amino acids. The CDR3: CASSRREAAWGYTF. In nucleotides, the CDR3 is TGTGCCAGCAGCCGACGGGAGGCAGCCTGGGGCTACACCTTC.

This chain links TRBV3-1 (or the pseudogene TRBV3-2) with TRBJ1-2; D not certain. Germline V lookup: CDR1 LGHDT, CDR2 YNNKEL (reference sequence). V was clipped by 4 bases and J by 8 bases, with 17 bases between them. The CDR3 length is 14 residues. CDR3 nucleotide sequence: TGTGCCAGCAGCCGAAGTGTCAGGCTCGGCGGCTACACCTTC. Its protein product is CASSRSVRLGGYTF.

The genes are TRBV27 and TRBJ2-1; 15 nucleotides agree with TRBD2. V trimming: 4 bases; J trimming: 7 bases; junction bases outside the gene matches: 5. The CDR3 length is 16 residues. The V gene's germline CDR1 is MNHEY and CDR2 SMNVEV (reference sequence). The CDR3 sequence: CASSSGLAGGSNEQFF. The CDR3, as DNA: TGTGCCAGCAGTTCCGGACTAGCGGGGGGGTCTAATGAGCAGTTCTTC.

The chain is built from TRBV5-4 and TRBJ2-3; 10 bases match TRBD1. The CDR3 is 15 residues long. Germline CDR1 is SGHNT and CDR2 is YYREEE (reference sequence). V gave up 5 bases and J gave up 2 bases; unmatched junction bases: 5. CDR3: CASRGGQGNTDTQYF. Here the CDR3 DNA reads TGTGCCAGCAGGGGGGGACAGGGGAACACAGATACGCAGTATTTT.

DNA for the CDR3: TGCGCCAGCAGCGATCTAGCGGGCGGGAACACAGATACGCAGTATTTT. Protein product: CASSDLAGGNTDTQYF. This rearrangement joins TRBV5-1 to TRBJ2-3, with 8 bases identical to TRBD2. This CDR3 has 16 residues. V lost 4 bases to trimming and J lost 2 bases; unmatched junction nucleotides: 9. Germline V lookup: CDR1 SGHRS, CDR2 YFSETQ.

J is TRBJ1-1 and V is TRBV27, with D tentatively TRBD1 (5 bases). The CDR3 length is 14 residues. Germline V CDR1 and CDR2: MNHEY, SMNVEV (reference sequence). Trimming left V 3 bases short and J 7 bases short, with 15 bases between. CDR3: CASSLGRGLNEAFF. The CDR3 DNA sequence: TGTGCCAGCAGTTTGGGAAGGGGCTTGAATGAAGCTTTCTTT.

The V and J genes are TRBV7-9 and TRBJ1-1; the match to TRBD1 covers 8 bases. This CDR3 is built from 17 residues. V lost 5 bases, J lost 6 bases, and 17 bases stayed unmatched. The germline gives CDR1 SEHNR, CDR2 FQNEAQ (reference sequence). Written as DNA, the CDR3 is TGTGCCAGCAGCCCAGGACAGGGTAGCGTAAAACTTTCTGAAGCTTTCTTT. It codes for CASSPGQGSVKLSEAFF.